The entry that follows covers one T cell receptor beta chain sequence. The data were taken from a study of PD-1 blockade in classical Hodgkin lymphoma. The time point denotes: cycle 4 day 1 (C4D1), after more than five weeks of nivolumab. Every single patient, without exception, relapsed after autologous stem cell transplantation, and brentuximab vedotin exposure varied. Clones were read by immunoSEQ multiplex PCR, and TCRdb kept only the in-frame ones, dropping some. The sample records approximately 44,000 clones, around two thirds being singletons. From germline, CDR1 is SGHRS and CDR2 YFSETQ. The CDR3 covers 15 residues. V lost 4 bases to trimming and J lost 4 bases, with 17 bases between them.

Here the sequenced sample was peripheral blood mononuclear cells (PBMCs), taken before the fourth cycle of nivolumab. The TCR sequence derives from a human donor with classical Hodgkin lymphoma. The genes are TRBV5-1 and TRBJ1-1, with a possible D match to TRBD1 (5 bases). The CDR3 DNA reads TGCGCCAGCAGCCCAGATCAGTGGGGGGGCACTGAAGCTTTCTTT. This codes for CASSPDQWGGTEAFF.